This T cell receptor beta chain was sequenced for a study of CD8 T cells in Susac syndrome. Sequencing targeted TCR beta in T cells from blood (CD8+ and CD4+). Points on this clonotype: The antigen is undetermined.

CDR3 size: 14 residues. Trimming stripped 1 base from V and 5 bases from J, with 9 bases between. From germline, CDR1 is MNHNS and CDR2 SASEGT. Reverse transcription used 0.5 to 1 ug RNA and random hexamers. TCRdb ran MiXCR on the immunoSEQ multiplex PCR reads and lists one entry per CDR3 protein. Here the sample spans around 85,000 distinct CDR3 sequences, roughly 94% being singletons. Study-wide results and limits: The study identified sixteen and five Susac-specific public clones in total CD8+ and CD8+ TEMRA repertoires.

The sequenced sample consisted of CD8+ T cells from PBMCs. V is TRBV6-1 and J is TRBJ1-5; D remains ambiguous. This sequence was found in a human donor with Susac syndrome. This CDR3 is CASSEEINDQPQHF. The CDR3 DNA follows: TGTGCCAGCAGTGAAGAAATCAATGATCAGCCCCAGCATTTT.